This T cell receptor beta chain stems from a study of glioma-infiltrating T cells after dendritic cell vaccination. Germline V lookup: CDR1 LNHDA, CDR2 SQIVND (reference sequence). The V end lost 3 bases, the J end lost 1 base, and 9 bases lay between the germline ends. The CDR3 spans 14 residues. Sequencing was performed with immunoSEQ multiplex PCR; in TCRdb, only in-frame clones are kept and a portion is missing. The sample has over 70,000 clones; 82% are singletons. This receptor was taken from a human donor with glioblastoma. The source material was blood, sampled before dendritic cell vaccination. This rearrangement joins TRBV19 to TRBJ1-2, with a weak D call TRBD1 (6 bases). The chain's CDR3 is CASSIGGHNYGYTF. The CDR3 DNA is TGTGCCAGTAGTATCGGGGGGCATAACTATGGCTACACCTTC.